Shown below are 5 T cell receptor beta chains from a single sample sequenced in a study of regulatory T cells in long-lasting Graves disease. With iRepertoire HTBI primers and Arm-PCR of CDR3 regions, TCR beta libraries were built. TCRdb used MiXCR to reprocess the multiplex PCR reads, holding one entry per CDR3 protein. The repertoire includes around 250,000 distinct CDR3 sequences, 20% to 25% of them detected once, and around 13% sits in the top ten. Time point specified: newly diagnosed GD, antithyroid drugs for less than 3 months. PBMCs provided the RNA from which the TCR library was made. Material: peripheral blood mononuclear cells (PBMCs), obtained at new diagnosis, from a patient treated with antithyroid drugs. These TCRs come from a female donor with Graves disease.

This clonotype was observed many times. The rearrangement joins TRBV7-9 to TRBJ2-7; D gene unclear. Germline V lookup: CDR1 SEHNR, CDR2 FQNEAQ (reference sequence). Between the trimmed V and J ends, which lost 5 bases and 3 bases, there was a span of 8 bases. This CDR3 is built from 12 residues. CDR3 sequence: CASSLWDYEQYF. The DNA of the CDR3 is TGTGCCAGCAGCCTATGGGACTACGAGCAGTACTTC.

This clonotype was recorded a few times. The CDR3 reads CATSRNPHNEQFF. CDR3 nucleotide sequence: TGTGCCACCAGTAGGAACCCCCACAATGAGCAGTTCTTC. J is TRBJ2-1 and V is TRBV24-1, with unresolved D. V was clipped by 6 bases and J by 5 bases, with 10 bases between them. The germline gives CDR1 KGHDR, CDR2 SFDVKD. The CDR3 runs to 13 residues.

Ten or more counts support this clonotype. In DNA, the CDR3 is TGTGCCAGCACCCCCGCGTGGGGTGGGGACACTGAAGCTTTCTTT. It is translated as CASTPAWGGDTEAFF. The V call is TRBV28, the J call TRBJ1-1; D is uncertain. CDR3 size: 15 residues. CDR1 is MDHEN and CDR2 is SYDVKM in the germline V gene. Trimming took 7 bases from V and 3 from J, leaving 18 bases between them.

As concerns this clonotype: This may come from a read error, since a much larger clone is one base off. V is TRBV20-1 and J is TRBJ1-5; D call uncertain. V dropped 5 bases and J dropped 7 bases, with 18 bases sitting between them. This CDR3 region has 14 residues. Germline V gene lookup returns CDR1 DFQATT and CDR2 SNEGSKA (reference sequence). CDR3: CSARATVEGQPQHF. The CDR3 bases are TGCAGTGCTCGCGCTACGGTTGAGGGCCAGCCCCAGCATTTT.

This clonotype was seen at least ten times. The rearrangement uses TRBV7-2 and TRBJ2-1; D call uncertain. Trimming took 5 bases from V and 3 from J, leaving 17 bases between them. Per the germline V gene, CDR1 is SGHTA and CDR2 is FQGNSA. There are 16 residues in the CDR3. The CDR3 sequence: CASSPTSAGLYNEQFF. In nucleotides, the CDR3 is TGTGCCAGCAGCCCAACCTCAGCAGGTCTCTACAATGAGCAGTTCTTC.